Each of the 10 T cell receptor beta chains below was sequenced from the same sample in a study of blood T cell repertoires in COVID-19 (dated by TCRdb to about 2020). Library preparation was by the immunoSEQ multiplex PCR assay. TCRdb provides this immuneACCESS table in a form limited to in-frame rearrangements. Some clones are lacking; in checked studies, under half of them reflect an unresolved V gene, and why the rest are absent is not known. This sample gives 200,000 or so clones in total; 75% to 85% of them show up just once. The ten biggest clones cover roughly 13% of the sample. The specimen sequenced was peripheral blood. These receptors originate from a human donor in a cohort sampled during active COVID-19.

This clone was seen a few times. This rearrangement joins TRBV28 to TRBJ2-2, with 11 bases fitting TRBD1. This CDR3 contains 18 residues. Losses at the gene ends were 6 bases for V and 0 bases for J; bases not matched to a gene: 9. Per germline, CDR1 MDHEN and CDR2 SYDVKM. In DNA form, the CDR3 reads TGTGCCAGCAGGGGCGGGACAGGGGGAGTCGCGAACACCGGGGAGCTGTTTTTT. It is translated as CASRGGTGGVANTGELFF. The variable domain in full, completed from reference TRBV28 and TRBJ2-2, reads DVKVTQSSRYLVKRTGEKVFLECVQDMDHENMFWYRQDPGLGLRLIYFSYDVKMKEKGDIPEGYSVSREKKERFSLILESASTNQTSMYLCASRGGTGGVANTGELFFGEGSRLTVL.

The chain is built from TRBV7-9 and TRBJ2-5; 11 nucleotides line up with TRBD2. Germline V gene sequence: CDR1 SEHNR, CDR2 FQNEAQ (reference sequence). The CDR3 has 15 amino acids. V trimming: 5 bases; J trimming: 1 base; junction bases outside the gene matches: 3. CDR3 nucleotide sequence: TGTGCCAGCAGCATCGGGACTAGCGGCCAAGAGACCCAGTACTTC. Translation gives CASSIGTSGQETQYF.

This sequence joins TRBV19 and TRBJ2-1; 8 bases line up with TRBD2. V trimming: 5 bases; J trimming: 9 bases; junction bases outside the gene matches: 6. The germline gives CDR1 LNHDA, CDR2 SQIVND (reference sequence). The CDR3 is 13 amino acids. In DNA form, the CDR3 reads TGTGCCAGTAGTCCGGGACTAGGTGGTGAGCAGTTCTTC. Encoded protein: CASSPGLGGEQFF.

The chain links TRBV5-1 to TRBJ2-7, with 8 bases that match TRBD2. In germline, CDR1 is SGHRS, CDR2 YFSETQ. The CDR3 covers 15 residues. The V and J ends lost 0 bases and 11 bases, in that order; junction bases with no gene match: 13. The CDR3 loop is CASSLAFGAGEPEYF. The CDR3 DNA sequence: TGCGCCAGCAGCTTGGCCTTTGGAGCGGGAGAGCCGGAGTACTTC.

The chain uses TRBV5-1 and TRBJ2-1; 7 bases match TRBD2. The CDR3 covers 14 residues. Germline V gene sequence: CDR1 SGHRS, CDR2 YFSETQ. The V and J ends lost 4 bases and 0 bases, in that order; junction bases with no gene match: 1. For the CDR3, the DNA is TGCGCCAGCAGCCCGGGGGGCTCCTACAATGAGCAGTTCTTC. This sequence encodes CASSPGGSYNEQFF.

J is TRBJ1-1 and V is TRBV3-1 (or the pseudogene TRBV3-2); 7 bases agree with TRBD1. V trimming: 0 bases; J trimming: 12 bases; junction bases outside the gene matches: 7. The germline V gene encodes CDR1 LGHDT and CDR2 YNNKEL (reference sequence). The CDR3 consists of 13 residues. The CDR3 spells CASSQEVRGRTFF. CDR3 sequence (DNA): TGTGCCAGCAGCCAAGAGGTCAGGGGGAGAACTTTCTTT.

V gene TRBV7-9 combines with J gene TRBJ2-7; D possibly corresponds to TRBD2 (7 bases). Germline CDR1 is SEHNR and CDR2 is FQNEAQ (reference sequence). V lost 6 bases to trimming and J lost 2 bases, with 23 bases between them. The CDR3 length is 17 residues. The CDR3 region is CASSYKRDGGDPYEQYF. As DNA, the CDR3 is TGTGCCAGCAGTTATAAGCGGGACGGGGGCGATCCCTACGAGCAGTACTTC.

This clone was detected only once. This chain uses TRBV6-1 with TRBJ1-5, with 9 bases fitting TRBD1. CDR3 length equals 15 residues. V shed 3 bases, J shed 7 bases, and the junction held 7 bases outside the gene matches. Germline V gives CDR1 MNHNS, CDR2 SASEGT. This CDR3 reads CASSDLTGGWQPQHF. The CDR3, as DNA: TGTGCCAGCAGTGATCTGACAGGGGGATGGCAGCCCCAGCATTTT.

This chain joins TRBV2 and TRBJ1-4, with TRBD1 matching 7 bases. The CDR3 spans 14 residues. Germline CDR1 SNHLY, CDR2 FYNNEI. Unmatched junction bases numbered 5, after V lost 5 bases and J lost 5 bases. Written as DNA, the CDR3 is TGTGCCAGCAGTAGACAGGGAACCAATGAAAAACTGTTTTTT. This gives the protein CASSRQGTNEKLFF.

The chain links TRBV6-5 to TRBJ2-3, with 9 nucleotides matching TRBD2. From germline, CDR1 is MNHEY and CDR2 SVGAGI. The CDR3 extends over 15 amino acids. The trim removed 6 bases at V and 10 bases at J, leaving 14 bases unmatched. The CDR3 loop reads CASRGIAGAITPQYF. The CDR3 nucleotides are TGTGCCAGCAGGGGGATAGCGGGAGCGATTACCCCGCAGTATTTT.